This T cell receptor (beta chain) was observed in a study of tissue T cells after allogeneic stem cell transplantation (dated by TCRdb to the early 2020s). Looking at the study overall: When multiple samples of a tissue existed, pathologist review of H&E sections prioritized samples with histologically apparent lymphocytes for sequencing. The study profiled TCR beta repertoires in many tissues obtained from research autopsies of patients with and without GVHD, and also in mouse models of GVHD. On the human side, the study was prospective and observational, with no blinding or randomization.

The cysteine opens and the phenylalanine closes a CDR3 of 12 amino acids. Only the CDR3 part of the read is kept: 36 bases, read in frame from the first base. Trimming at the junction amounts to 1 base on V and 10 bases on J, and the germline ends lie 8 bases apart. Via the germline V gene (reference sequence), CDR1 is SEHNR and CDR2 FQNEAQ. The intended sense of this specimen's time point label: human tissue collected at research (rapid) autopsy. Three non-HCT comparator patients with other cancers, having at least five GI tract samples and no known GI disease at death, were selected retrospectively. After a median post-mortem interval of roughly 9.8 hours, autopsy tissues were collected, including GI sites from esophagus to rectum, liver, skin, and lymphoid organs such as spleen. Each autopsy specimen was bisected, with one portion flash-frozen in liquid nitrogen and the remainder formalin-fixed, and the outer muscle layers of GI specimens were removed. To extract genomic DNA from frozen tissues, either the Mag-Bind Blood & Tissue DNA HDQ 96 Kit on a Chemagic 360 or the DNeasy Blood & Tissue Kit was used. Because of concern about red blood cell contamination, the extracted DNA went through further purification with the Genomic DNA Clean & Concentrator-25 kit.

About this clone itself: What this receptor recognizes is not known. There are no base qualities to consult, and no much larger clone falls within one base.

Libraries were constructed by the immunoSEQ multiplex PCR assay. TCRbeta CDR3 sequencing was performed at survey depth by Adaptive Biotechnologies, and CDR3 sequences, V/J genes, productive frequency and template counts were reported. Amplification of TCR beta CDR3 regions was performed from genomic DNA rather than from RNA. The original pipeline was this. Pairwise repertoire overlap between tissues was quantified with Jensen-Shannon divergence, where 1 means complete divergence and 0 identical. Tissues were clustered by single-linkage agglomerative hierarchical clustering of pairwise JSD values and displayed as dendrograms. All patient samples were analyzed with GLIPH2 using simulation_depth 1000, kmer_min_depth 3 and cdr3_length_cutoff 8, and only groups containing more than two unique CDR3s were kept. In a standardized tissue-overlap score, Jaccard GLIPH-group overlap across patients was extrapolated to a standard repertoire size of 1000 clones. To look at how diversity was associated with clinical or experimental variables, linear mixed-effect models were used, with tissue treated as a fixed effect and individual treated as a random effect. Imported from immuneACCESS, the table was reduced by TCRdb to in-frame sequences with V and J called. These copies leave out some clones; in studies compared against another copy, an unresolved V gene accounts for under half, and the cause of the remainder is not known. V and J calls and clone size come straight from that table; D and trimming were deduced from the DNA. This sample holds roughly 7,000 clones; less than 70% were observed only once. Around 23% of the sample belongs to the ten largest clones.

The study at large found these results: Within patients, how anatomically similar the tissues were was a key factor in shaping TCR repertoire composition, regardless of disease or transplant status. Blood samples were not available from the non-GVHD comparator patients. Only a few T cell clones appeared in more than one patient, yet motif-based clustering showed tissue-specific repertoire signatures that were shared between patients. The study did not determine which tissue TCRs were alloreactive or antigen-specific, and some clones might have been persisting host cells. A small and clinically heterogeneous patient cohort was studied, and sampling depth was acknowledged as a limitation. In both patients and mice, T cells from blood and spleen covered only a limited part of the TCR repertoire found in tissues.

Recombination joined TRBV7-9 with TRBJ2-1, with the identity of the D gene unclear. The specimen was duodenum tissue, collected at autopsy. The sequence came from a female donor at least 60 years old with lung cancer. The CDR3 region: CASSLDWREQFF. The bases read TGTGCCAGCAGCTTAGATTGGCGGGAGCAGTTCTTC. The reference TRBV7-9 and TRBJ2-1 proteins fill in what lies around the CDR3, so the full variable domain reads DTGVSQNPRHKITKRGQNVTFRCDPISEHNRLYWYRQTLGQGPEFLTYFQNEAQLEKSRLLSDRFSAERPKGSFSTLEIQRTEQGDSAMYLCASSLDWREQFFGPGTRLTVL.